This T cell receptor (beta chain) is from a study of T cell changes during pregnancy in multiple sclerosis (dated by TCRdb to the late 2010s). Regarding the research as a whole: The study examined how the T cell repertoire changed over the course of pregnancy in women with multiple sclerosis.

CDR1 and CDR2, per the germline V gene, are MDHEN and SYDVKM. From the cysteine up to the phenylalanine, the CDR3 has a length of 12 residues. CDR3 DNA only is kept here, 36 bases in frame from base 1. The germline ends are 11 bases apart after V is trimmed by 6 bases and J by 5 bases. Library preparation employed the immunoSEQ multiplex PCR assay. TCRdb holds this immuneACCESS table with in-frame rearrangements only. Some clones are missing; in checked studies, unresolved V genes explain under half, and the rest has no known cause. For this sample the table gives roughly 61,000 clones, of which about 92% were detected only once. Jointly, the top ten make up approximately 2% of the sample. Note on this clone: Its antigen is still unknown. Nothing much larger sits one base from this clone, and base qualities are not available.

Here the chain combines TRBV28 and TRBJ2-7; too little of a D gene remains to name it. The TCR originated in a female donor with multiple sclerosis, enrolled in a pregnancy study. This specimen was peripheral blood, taken after pregnancy. The nucleotides read TGTGCCAGCAGGAGTAGCTTCCACGAGCAGTACTTC. It specifies CASRSSFHEQYF. Where the CDR3 stops, the reference TRBV28 and TRBJ2-7 genes take over; the full variable domain is DVKVTQSSRYLVKRTGEKVFLECVQDMDHENMFWYRQDPGLGLRLIYFSYDVKMKEKGDIPEGYSVSREKKERFSLILESASTNQTSMYLCASRSSFHEQYFGPGTRLTVT.